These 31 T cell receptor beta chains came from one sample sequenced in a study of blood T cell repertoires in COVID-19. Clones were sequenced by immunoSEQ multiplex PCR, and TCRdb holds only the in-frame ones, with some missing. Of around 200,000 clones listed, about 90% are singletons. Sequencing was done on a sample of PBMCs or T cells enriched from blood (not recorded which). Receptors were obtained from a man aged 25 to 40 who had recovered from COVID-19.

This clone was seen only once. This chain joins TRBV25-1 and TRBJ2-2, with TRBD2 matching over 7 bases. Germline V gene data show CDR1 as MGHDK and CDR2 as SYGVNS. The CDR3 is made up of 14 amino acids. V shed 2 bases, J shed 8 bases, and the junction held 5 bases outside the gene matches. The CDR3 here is CASSETGLLGELFF. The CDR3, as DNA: TGTGCCAGCAGTGAAACGGGACTACTAGGGGAGCTGTTTTTT. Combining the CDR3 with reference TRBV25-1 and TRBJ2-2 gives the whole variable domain EADIYQTPRYLVIGTGKKITLECSQTMGHDKMYWYQQDPGMELHLIHYSYGVNSTEKGDLSSESTVSRIRTEHFPLTLESARPSHTSQYLCASSETGLLGELFFGEGSRLTVL.

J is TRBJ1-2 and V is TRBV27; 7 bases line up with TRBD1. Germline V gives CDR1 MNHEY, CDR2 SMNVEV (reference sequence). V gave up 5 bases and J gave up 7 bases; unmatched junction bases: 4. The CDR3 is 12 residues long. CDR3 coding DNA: TGTGCCAGCAGTGCGACAGGGTTTGGCTACACCTTC. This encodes CASSATGFGYTF.

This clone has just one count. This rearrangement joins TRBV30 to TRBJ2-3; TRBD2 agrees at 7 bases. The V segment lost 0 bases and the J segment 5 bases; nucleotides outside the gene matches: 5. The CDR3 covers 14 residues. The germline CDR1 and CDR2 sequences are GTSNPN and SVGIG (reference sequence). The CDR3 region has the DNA TGTGCCTGGAGTGTAACGCGGGAGTTAGATACGCAGTATTTT. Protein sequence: CAWSVTRELDTQYF.

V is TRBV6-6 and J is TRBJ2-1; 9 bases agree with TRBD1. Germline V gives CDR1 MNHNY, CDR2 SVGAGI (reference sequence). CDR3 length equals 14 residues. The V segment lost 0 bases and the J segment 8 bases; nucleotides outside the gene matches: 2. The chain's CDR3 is CASSYSRTGDEQFF. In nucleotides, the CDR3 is TGTGCCAGCAGTTACTCGAGGACAGGGGATGAGCAGTTCTTC.

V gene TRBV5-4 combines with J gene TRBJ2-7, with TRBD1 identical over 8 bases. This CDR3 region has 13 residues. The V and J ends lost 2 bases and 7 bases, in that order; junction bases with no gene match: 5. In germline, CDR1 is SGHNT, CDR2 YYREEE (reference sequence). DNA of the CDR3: TGTGCCAGCAGCTTCCAGGGGGCGGGAGAGCAGTACTTC. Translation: CASSFQGAGEQYF.

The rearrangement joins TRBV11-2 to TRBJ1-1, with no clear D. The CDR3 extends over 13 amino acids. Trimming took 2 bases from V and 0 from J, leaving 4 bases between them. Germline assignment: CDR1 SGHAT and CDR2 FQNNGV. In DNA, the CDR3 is TGTGCCAGCAGCTTATTCGTGAACACTGAAGCTTTCTTT. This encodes CASSLFVNTEAFF. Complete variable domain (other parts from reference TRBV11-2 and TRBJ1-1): EAGVAQSPRYKIIEKRQSVAFWCNPISGHATLYWYQQILGQGPKLLIQFQNNGVVDDSQLPKDRFSAERLKGVDSTLKIQPAKLEDSAVYLCASSLFVNTEAFFGQGTRLTVV.

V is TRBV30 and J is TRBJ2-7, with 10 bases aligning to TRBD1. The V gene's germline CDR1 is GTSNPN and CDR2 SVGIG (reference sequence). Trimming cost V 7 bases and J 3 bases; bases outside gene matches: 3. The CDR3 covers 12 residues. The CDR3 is CAFGTGDYEQYF. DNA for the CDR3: TGTGCCTTTGGGACAGGGGACTACGAGCAGTACTTC.

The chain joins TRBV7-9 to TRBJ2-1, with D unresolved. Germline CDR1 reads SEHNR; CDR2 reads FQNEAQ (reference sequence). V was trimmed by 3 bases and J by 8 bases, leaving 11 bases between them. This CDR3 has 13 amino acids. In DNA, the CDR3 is TGTGCCAGCAGCTTCGGTAGTGGTTATGAGCAGTTCTTC. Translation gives CASSFGSGYEQFF. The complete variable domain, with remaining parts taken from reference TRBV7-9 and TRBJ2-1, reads DTGVSQNPRHKITKRGQNVTFRCDPISEHNRLYWYRQTLGQGPEFLTYFQNEAQLEKSRLLSDRFSAERPKGSFSTLEIQRTEQGDSAMYLCASSFGSGYEQFFGPGTRLTVL.

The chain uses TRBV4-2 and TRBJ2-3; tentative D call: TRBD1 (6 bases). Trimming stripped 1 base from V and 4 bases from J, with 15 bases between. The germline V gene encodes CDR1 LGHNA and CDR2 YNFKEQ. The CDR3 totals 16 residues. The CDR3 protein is CASSQVLDRRADTQYF. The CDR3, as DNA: TGTGCCAGCAGCCAAGTCCTGGACAGACGGGCAGATACGCAGTATTTT.

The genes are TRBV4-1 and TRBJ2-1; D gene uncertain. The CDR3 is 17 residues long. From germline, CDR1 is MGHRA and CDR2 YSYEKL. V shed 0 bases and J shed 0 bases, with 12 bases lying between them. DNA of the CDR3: TGCGCCAGCAGCCAAGAGCGAGCGCAGAGCTCCTACAATGAGCAGTTCTTC. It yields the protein CASSQERAQSSYNEQFF.

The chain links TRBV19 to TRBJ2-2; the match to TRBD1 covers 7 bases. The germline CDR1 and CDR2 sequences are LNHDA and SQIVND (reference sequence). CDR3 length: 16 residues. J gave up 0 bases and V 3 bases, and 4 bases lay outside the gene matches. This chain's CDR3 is CASSIPDRSNTGELFF. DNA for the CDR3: TGTGCCAGTAGTATCCCGGACAGGTCGAACACCGGGGAGCTGTTTTTT.

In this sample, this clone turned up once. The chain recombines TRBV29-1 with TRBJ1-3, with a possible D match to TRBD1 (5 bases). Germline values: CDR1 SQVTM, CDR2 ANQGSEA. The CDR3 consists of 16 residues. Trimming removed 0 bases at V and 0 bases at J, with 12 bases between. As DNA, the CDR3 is TGCAGCGTTGAAGAGCCTGGGGGGATCTCTGGAAACACCATATATTTT. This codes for CSVEEPGGISGNTIYF.

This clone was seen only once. The CDR3 reads CASSEGSQPQHF. The DNA of the CDR3 is TGCGCCAGCAGTGAGGGTAGTCAGCCCCAGCATTTT. The gene calls are TRBV10-1 and TRBJ1-5; D gene ambiguous. This CDR3 has 12 amino acids. Germline lookup yields CDR1 WNHNN and CDR2 SYGVQD (reference sequence). Trimming took off 2 bases at V and 6 bases at J, with 5 bases between the two ends.

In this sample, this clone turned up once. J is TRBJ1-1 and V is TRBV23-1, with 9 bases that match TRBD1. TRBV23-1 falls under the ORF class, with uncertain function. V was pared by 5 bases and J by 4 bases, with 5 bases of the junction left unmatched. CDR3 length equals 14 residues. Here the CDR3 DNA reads TGCGCCAGCAGTTTAACAGGGGGCCCCACTGAAGCTTTCTTT. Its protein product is CASSLTGGPTEAFF.

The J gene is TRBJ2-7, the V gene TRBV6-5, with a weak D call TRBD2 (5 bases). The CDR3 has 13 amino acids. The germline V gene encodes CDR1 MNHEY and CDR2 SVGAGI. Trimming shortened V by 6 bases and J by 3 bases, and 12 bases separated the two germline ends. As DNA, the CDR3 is TGTGCCAGCAGACGGGGTTTGATCTACGAGCAGTACTTC. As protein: CASRRGLIYEQYF.

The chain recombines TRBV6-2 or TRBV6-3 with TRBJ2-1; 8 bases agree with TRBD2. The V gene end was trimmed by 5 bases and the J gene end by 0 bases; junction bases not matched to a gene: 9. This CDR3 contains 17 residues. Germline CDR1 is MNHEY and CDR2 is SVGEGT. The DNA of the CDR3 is TGTGCCAGCAGTACCCCGGGGGGGAAAAGCTCCTACAATGAGCAGTTCTTC. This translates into CASSTPGGKSSYNEQFF.

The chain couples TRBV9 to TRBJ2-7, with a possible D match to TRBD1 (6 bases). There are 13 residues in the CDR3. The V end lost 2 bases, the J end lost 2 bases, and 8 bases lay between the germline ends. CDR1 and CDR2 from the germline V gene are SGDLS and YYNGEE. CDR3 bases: TGTGCCAGCAGCGTGGGGGCCGCCTACGAGCAGTACTTC. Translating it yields CASSVGAAYEQYF.

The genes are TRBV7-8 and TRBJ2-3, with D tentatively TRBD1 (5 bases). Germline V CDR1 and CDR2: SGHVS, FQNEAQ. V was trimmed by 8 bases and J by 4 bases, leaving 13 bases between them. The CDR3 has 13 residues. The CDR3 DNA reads TGTGCCAGCGGCGACAGTTCCCCAGATACGCAGTATTTT. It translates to CASGDSSPDTQYF.

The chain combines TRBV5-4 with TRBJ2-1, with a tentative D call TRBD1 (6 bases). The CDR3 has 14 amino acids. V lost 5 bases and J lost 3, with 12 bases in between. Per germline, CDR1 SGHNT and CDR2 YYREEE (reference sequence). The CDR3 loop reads CASRKEGGYNEQFF. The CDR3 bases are TGTGCCAGCAGGAAAGAAGGGGGCTACAATGAGCAGTTCTTC.

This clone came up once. The CDR3 here is CASSGPGLAGVVPYEQYF. CDR3 nucleotide sequence: TGTGCCAGCAGTGGCCCGGGACTAGCGGGAGTTGTTCCCTACGAGCAGTACTTC. This chain links TRBV2 with TRBJ2-7, with 14 bases matching TRBD2. V shed 4 bases and J 2 bases; nucleotides not matched to a gene: 10. The V gene's germline CDR1 is SNHLY and CDR2 FYNNEI. This CDR3 is built from 18 residues.

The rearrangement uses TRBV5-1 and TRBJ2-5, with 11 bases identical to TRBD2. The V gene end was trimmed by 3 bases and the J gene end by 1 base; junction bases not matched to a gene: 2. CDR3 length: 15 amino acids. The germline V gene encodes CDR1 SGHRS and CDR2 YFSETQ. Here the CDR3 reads CASSSGTSGQETQYF. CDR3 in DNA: TGCGCCAGCAGCTCCGGGACTAGCGGCCAAGAGACCCAGTACTTC.

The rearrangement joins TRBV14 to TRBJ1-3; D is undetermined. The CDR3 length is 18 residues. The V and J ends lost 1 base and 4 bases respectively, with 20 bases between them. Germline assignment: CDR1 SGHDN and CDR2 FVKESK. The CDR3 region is CASSQAIGPPAGGNTIYF. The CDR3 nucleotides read TGTGCCAGCAGCCAAGCCATAGGACCTCCCGCGGGAGGAAACACCATATATTTT.

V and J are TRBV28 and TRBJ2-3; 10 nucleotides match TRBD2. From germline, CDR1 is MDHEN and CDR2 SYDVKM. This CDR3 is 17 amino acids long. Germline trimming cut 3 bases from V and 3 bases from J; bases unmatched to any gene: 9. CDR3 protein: CASSFPPSGRRTDTQYF. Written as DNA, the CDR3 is TGTGCCAGCAGTTTCCCTCCTAGCGGGAGAAGGACAGATACGCAGTATTTT.

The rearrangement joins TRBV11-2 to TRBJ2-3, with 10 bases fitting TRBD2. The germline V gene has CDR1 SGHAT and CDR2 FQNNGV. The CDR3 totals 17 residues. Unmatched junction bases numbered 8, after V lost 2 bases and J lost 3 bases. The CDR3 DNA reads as TGTGCCAGCAGCTTAAGGCTAGCGGGAGTAGGTACAGATACGCAGTATTTT. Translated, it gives CASSLRLAGVGTDTQYF.

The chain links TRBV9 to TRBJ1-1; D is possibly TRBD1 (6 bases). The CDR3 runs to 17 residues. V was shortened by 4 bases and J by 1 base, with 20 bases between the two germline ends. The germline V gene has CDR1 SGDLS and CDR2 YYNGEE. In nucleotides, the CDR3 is TGTGCCAGCAGCTCCGGGGGGCAGGGAATGGCGAACACTGAAGCTTTCTTT. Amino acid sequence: CASSSGGQGMANTEAFF.

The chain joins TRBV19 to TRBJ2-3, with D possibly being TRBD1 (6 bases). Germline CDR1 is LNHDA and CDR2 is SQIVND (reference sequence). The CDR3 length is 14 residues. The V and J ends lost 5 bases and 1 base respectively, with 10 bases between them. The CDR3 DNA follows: TGTGCCAGTAGTCGGACAGACGGCACAGATACGCAGTATTTT. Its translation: CASSRTDGTDTQYF.

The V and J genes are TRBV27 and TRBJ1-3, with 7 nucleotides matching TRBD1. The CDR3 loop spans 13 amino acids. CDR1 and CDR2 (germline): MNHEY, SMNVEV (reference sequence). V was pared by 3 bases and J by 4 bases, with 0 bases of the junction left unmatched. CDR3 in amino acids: CASSLGQGNTIYF. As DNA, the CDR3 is TGTGCCAGCAGTTTGGGACAGGGAAACACCATATATTTT.

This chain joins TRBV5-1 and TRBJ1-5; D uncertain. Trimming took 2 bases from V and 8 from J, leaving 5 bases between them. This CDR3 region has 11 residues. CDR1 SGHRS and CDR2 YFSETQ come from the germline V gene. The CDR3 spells CASSFAEPQHF. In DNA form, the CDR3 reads TGCGCCAGCAGCTTTGCGGAGCCCCAGCATTTT.

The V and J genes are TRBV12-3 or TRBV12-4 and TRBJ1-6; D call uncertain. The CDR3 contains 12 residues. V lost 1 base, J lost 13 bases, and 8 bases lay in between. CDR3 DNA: TGTGCCAGCAGTTTAGGACACCTCCCCCTCCACTTT. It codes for CASSLGHLPLHF.

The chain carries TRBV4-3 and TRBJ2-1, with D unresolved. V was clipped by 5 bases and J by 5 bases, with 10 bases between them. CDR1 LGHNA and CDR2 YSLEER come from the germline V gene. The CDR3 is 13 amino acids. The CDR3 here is CASSILRDNEQFF. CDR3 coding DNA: TGCGCCAGCAGCATACTGAGAGACAATGAGCAGTTCTTC.

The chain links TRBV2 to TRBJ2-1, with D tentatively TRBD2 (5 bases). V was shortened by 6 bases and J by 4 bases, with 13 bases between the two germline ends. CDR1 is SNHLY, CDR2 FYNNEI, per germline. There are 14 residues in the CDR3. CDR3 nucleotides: TGTGCCAGCAGAAGCGGTGAGTTGTACAATGAGCAGTTCTTC. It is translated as CASRSGELYNEQFF.